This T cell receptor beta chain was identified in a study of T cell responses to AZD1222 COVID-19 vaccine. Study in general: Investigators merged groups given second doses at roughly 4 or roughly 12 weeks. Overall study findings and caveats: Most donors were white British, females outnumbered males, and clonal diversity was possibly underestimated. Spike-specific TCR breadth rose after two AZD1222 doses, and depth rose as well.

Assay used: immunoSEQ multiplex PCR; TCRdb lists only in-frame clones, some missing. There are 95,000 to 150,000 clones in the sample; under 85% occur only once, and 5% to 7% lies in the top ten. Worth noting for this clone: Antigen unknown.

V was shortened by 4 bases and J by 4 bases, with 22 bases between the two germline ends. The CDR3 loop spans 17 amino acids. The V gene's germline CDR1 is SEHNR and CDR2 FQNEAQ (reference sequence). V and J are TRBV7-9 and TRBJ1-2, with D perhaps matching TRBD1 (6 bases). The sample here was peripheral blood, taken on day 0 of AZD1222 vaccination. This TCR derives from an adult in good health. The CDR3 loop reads CASSWMTGVGGSYGYTF. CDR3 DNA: TGTGCCAGCAGCTGGATGACAGGAGTTGGGGGGAGCTATGGCTACACCTTC.